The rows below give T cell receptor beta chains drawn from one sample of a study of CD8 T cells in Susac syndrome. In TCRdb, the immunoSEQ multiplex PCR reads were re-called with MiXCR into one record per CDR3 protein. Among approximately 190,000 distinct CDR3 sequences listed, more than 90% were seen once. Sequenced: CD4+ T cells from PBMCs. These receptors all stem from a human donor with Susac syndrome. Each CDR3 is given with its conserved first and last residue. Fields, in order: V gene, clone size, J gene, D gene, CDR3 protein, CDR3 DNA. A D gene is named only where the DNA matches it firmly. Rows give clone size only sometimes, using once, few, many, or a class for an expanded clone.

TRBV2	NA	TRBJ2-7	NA	CASSVSVSLAYEQYF	TGTGCCAGCAGTGTGTCGGTCTCACTAGCCTACGAGCAGTACTTC
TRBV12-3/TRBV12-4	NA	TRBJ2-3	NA	CASSFLGQGTDTQYF	TGTGCCAGCAGTTTTCTGGGGCAAGGCACAGATACGCAGTATTTT
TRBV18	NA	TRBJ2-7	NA	CASSPDIDYEQYF	TGTGCCAGCTCCCCTGACATAGACTACGAGCAGTACTTC
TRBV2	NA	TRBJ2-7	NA	CASSEGRQAYEQYF	TGTGCCAGCAGTGAAGGCAGGCAAGCCTACGAGCAGTACTTC
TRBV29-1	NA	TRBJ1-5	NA	CSVAGYNQPQHF	TGCAGCGTTGCGGGATACAATCAGCCCCAGCATTTT
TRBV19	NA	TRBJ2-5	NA	CASSINYQETQYF	TGTGCCAGTAGTATTAACTACCAAGAGACCCAGTACTTC
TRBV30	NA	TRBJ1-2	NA	CAWSRGQGGGYTF	TGTGCCTGGAGTCGAGGGCAGGGAGGCGGCTACACCTTC
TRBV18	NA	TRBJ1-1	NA	CASSHEVDTEAFF	TGTGCCAGCTCACACGAAGTCGACACTGAAGCTTTCTTT
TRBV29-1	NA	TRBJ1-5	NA	CNFLRELRSDQPQHF	TGCAACTTCCTCAGGGAGTTGAGGTCGGATCAGCCCCAGCATTTT
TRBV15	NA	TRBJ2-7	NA	CAIQSGTPPYEQYF	TGTGCCATACAATCCGGGACGCCCCCCTACGAGCAGTACTTC
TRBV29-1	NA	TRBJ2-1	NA	CSVARSTSPYNEQFF	TGCAGCGTTGCCAGATCGACCTCACCTTACAATGAGCAGTTCTTC
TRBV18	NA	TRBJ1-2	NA	CASSPPAIENYGYTF	TGTGCCAGCTCACCACCGGCAATCGAAAACTATGGCTACACCTTC
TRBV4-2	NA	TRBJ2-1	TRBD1	CASSQVWDRGTNEQFF	TGTGCCAGCAGCCAAGTCTGGGACAGGGGGACTAATGAGCAGTTCTTC
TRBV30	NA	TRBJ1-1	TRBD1	CAWTGDRGWNTEAFF	TGTGCCTGGACCGGGGACAGGGGATGGAACACTGAAGCTTTCTTT
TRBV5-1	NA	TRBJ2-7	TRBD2	CASSLEGTSGASSYEQYF	TGCGCCAGCAGCTTGGAGGGGACTAGCGGTGCGAGCTCCTACGAGCAGTACTTC
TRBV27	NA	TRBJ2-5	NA	CASSLTIGETQYF	TGTGCCAGCAGTTTGACAATCGGGGAGACCCAGTACTTC
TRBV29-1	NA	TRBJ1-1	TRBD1	CSVDLGTGNTEAFF	TGCAGCGTTGATTTAGGGACAGGGAACACTGAAGCTTTCTTT
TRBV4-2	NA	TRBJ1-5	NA	CASSQDSGDQPQHF	TGTGCCAGCAGCCAAGATTCAGGAGATCAGCCCCAGCATTTT
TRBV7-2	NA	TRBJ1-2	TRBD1	CASSLARDSYGYTF	TGTGCCAGCAGCTTAGCCCGGGACAGTTATGGCTACACCTTC
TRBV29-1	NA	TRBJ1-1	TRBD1	CSRDRVNTEAFF	TGCAGCAGGGACAGGGTGAACACTGAAGCTTTCTTT
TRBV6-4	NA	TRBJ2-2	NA	CASSKQGYDGELFF	TGTGCCAGCAGCAAACAGGGATATGACGGGGAGCTGTTTTTT
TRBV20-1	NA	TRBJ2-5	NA	CSARDQRGSGETQYF	TGCAGTGCTAGAGATCAAAGGGGGTCTGGGGAGACCCAGTACTTC
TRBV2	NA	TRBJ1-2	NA	CASIERPRTAGYTF	TGTGCCAGCATCGAACGACCCCGTACGGCTGGCTACACCTTC
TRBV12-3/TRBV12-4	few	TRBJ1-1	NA	CASSLEGLNTEAFF	TGTGCCAGCAGTTTAGAGGGGTTGAACACTGAAGCTTTCTTT
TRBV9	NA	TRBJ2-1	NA	CASSVNDGALNEQFF	TGTGCCAGCAGCGTAAATGACGGGGCCCTCAATGAGCAGTTCTTC
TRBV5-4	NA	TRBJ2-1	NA	CASSLAFQGEQFF	TGTGCCAGCAGCTTGGCTTTCCAGGGTGAGCAGTTCTTC
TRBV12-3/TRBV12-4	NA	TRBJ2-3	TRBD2	CASGSGLTDTQYF	TGTGCCAGCGGTAGCGGGCTCACAGATACGCAGTATTTT
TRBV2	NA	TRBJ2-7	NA	CAGWGSTYEQYF	TGTGCCGGTTGGGGCAGTACCTACGAGCAGTACTTC
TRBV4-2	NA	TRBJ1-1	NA	CASSQLEGITEAFF	TGTGCCAGCAGCCAATTGGAGGGGATCACTGAAGCTTTCTTT
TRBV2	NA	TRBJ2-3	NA	CASGFPGGASTDTQYF	TGTGCCAGCGGTTTCCCAGGAGGCGCTAGCACAGATACGCAGTATTTT
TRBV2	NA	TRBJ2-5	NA	CAKETDPGETQYF	TGTGCCAAAGAGACGGACCCTGGGGAGACCCAGTACTTC
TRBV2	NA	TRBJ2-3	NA	CASSEGGPPDTQYF	TGTGCCAGCAGTGAAGGGGGTCCACCAGATACGCAGTATTTT
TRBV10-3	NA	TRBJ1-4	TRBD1	CRTGEREKLFF	TGCCGGACAGGGGAGAGAGAAAAACTGTTTTTT
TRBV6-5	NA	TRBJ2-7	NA	CASRFPGTPKEDF	TGTGCCAGCAGATTCCCCGGGACCCCGAAGGAGGACTTC
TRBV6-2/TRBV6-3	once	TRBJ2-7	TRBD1	CASSGAGTAYYEQYF	TGTGCCAGCAGCGGCGCCGGGACAGCTTACTACGAGCAGTACTTC
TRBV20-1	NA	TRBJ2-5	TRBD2	CSAFSGGQETQYF	TGCAGTGCTTTTAGCGGGGGGCAAGAGACCCAGTACTTC
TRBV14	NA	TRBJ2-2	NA	CASSQERSTGELFF	TGTGCCAGCAGCCAAGAAAGGTCCACCGGGGAGCTGTTTTTT
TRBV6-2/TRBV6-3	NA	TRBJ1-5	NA	CASSRRGGNQPQHF	TGTGCCAGCAGTCGGAGGGGTGGCAATCAGCCCCAGCATTTT
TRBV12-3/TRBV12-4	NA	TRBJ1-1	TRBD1	CASTRTGGTEAFF	TGTGCCAGCACCAGGACAGGGGGCACTGAAGCTTTCTTT